Described below is a single T cell receptor (beta chain) sequence and its context. Its antigen is not known. Clones were read by immunoSEQ multiplex PCR, and TCRdb kept only the in-frame ones, dropping some. The sample yields tens of thousands of clones, about 90% seen once. The record originates from a study of graft-versus-host responses after intestinal transplantation. This CDR3 contains 17 residues. Losses at the gene ends were 0 bases for V and 4 bases for J; bases not matched to a gene: 8. Per the germline V gene, CDR1 is SGHNT and CDR2 is YYREEE (reference sequence). The receptor was derived from a human donor who received an intestinal transplant. The genes are TRBV5-4 and TRBJ2-2; TRBD2 aligns across 8 bases. The starting material was unstimulated CD8+ T cells sorted from spleen or lymph node cells, obtained before intestinal transplant. The CDR3 here is CASSLARVAGGTGELFF. The CDR3, as DNA: TGTGCCAGCAGCTTGGCTCGTGTGGCGGGGGGCACCGGGGAGCTGTTTTTT.